This T cell receptor (beta chain) was sequenced during a study of T cell repertoires in cytomegalovirus infection. The overall study: As its CMV epitopes, the study selected recently identified HLA-C-restricted and well-studied HLA-B-restricted targets. Indications came from public TCR beta signatures; they pointed to CMV infection and to a matching HLA type. Study-level points and caveats: The study identified carriers of CMV plus the relevant HLA from cumulative public TCR beta family frequency. HLA-C-restricted CMV-specific TCR beta clonotypes were dominant in the ex vivo response.

TCRdb redid the calling of the reads with MiXCR, one entry per CDR3 protein. The data contain approximately 150,000 distinct CDR3 sequences, roughly 22% of them singletons. This clonotype was detected only a few times. Its antigen is unknown. Trimming removed 4 bases from V and 0 bases from J; junction bases left unmatched: 6. Per the germline V gene, CDR1 is SGHTA and CDR2 is FQGNSA. The CDR3 length is 15 residues. This clonotype was sampled from a human donor in good health (CMV status not recorded). Some clones in this sample may be carry-over from other donors' samples. The specimen comprised CD8+ T cells from cultured PBMCs, sampled from culture after CMV antigen stimulation. The J gene is TRBJ2-7, the V gene TRBV7-2; 7 positions match TRBD1. CDR3 sequence: CASSSTGVSSYEQYF. The CDR3 DNA follows: TGTGCCAGCAGCTCTACAGGGGTAAGCTCCTACGAGCAGTACTTC. Complete variable domain (other parts from reference TRBV7-2 and TRBJ2-7): GAGVSQSPSNKVTEKGKDVELRCDPISGHTALYWYRQSLGQGLEFLIYFQGNSAPDKSGLPSDRFSAERTGGSVSTLTIQRTQQEDSAVYLCASSSTGVSSYEQYFGPGTRLTVT.